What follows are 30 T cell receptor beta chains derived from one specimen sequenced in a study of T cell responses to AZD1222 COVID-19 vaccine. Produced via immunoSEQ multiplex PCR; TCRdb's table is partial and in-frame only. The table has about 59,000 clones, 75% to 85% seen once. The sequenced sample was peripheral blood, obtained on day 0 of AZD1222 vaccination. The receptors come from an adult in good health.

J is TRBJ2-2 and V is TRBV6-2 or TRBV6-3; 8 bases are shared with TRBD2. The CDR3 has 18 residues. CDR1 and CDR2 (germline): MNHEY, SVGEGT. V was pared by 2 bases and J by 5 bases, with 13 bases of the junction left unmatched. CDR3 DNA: TGTGCCAGCAGTTACGCCAGCGGGAGAGAAATGAGGACCGGGGAGCTGTTTTTT. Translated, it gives CASSYASGREMRTGELFF.

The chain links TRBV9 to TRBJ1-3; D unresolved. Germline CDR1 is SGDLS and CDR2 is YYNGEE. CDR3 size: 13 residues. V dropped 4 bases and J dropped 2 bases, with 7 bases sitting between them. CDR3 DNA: TGTGCCAGCAGCCCTTGGACTGGAAACACCATATATTTT. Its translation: CASSPWTGNTIYF. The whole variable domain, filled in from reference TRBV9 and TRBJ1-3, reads DSGVTQTPKHLITATGQRVTLRCSPRSGDLSVYWYQQSLDQGLQFLIQYYNGEERAKGNILERFSAQQFPDLHSELNLSSLELGDSALYFCASSPWTGNTIYFGEGSWLTVV.

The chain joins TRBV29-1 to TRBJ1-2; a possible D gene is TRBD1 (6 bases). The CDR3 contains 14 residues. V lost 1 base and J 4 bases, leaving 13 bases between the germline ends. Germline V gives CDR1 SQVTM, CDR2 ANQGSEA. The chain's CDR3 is CSVEVQGPIYGYTF. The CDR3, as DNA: TGCAGCGTTGAAGTACAGGGACCAATCTATGGCTACACCTTC.

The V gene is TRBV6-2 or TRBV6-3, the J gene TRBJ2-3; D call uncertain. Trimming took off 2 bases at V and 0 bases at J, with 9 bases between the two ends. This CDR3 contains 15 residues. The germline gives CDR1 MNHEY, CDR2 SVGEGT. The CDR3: CASSYIWPSTDTQYF. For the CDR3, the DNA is TGTGCCAGCAGTTACATCTGGCCTAGCACAGATACGCAGTATTTT.

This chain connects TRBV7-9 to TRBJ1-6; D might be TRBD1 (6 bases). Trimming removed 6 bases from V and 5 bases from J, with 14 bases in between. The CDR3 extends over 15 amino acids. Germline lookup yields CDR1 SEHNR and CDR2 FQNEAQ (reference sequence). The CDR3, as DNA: TGTGCCAGCAGTTTTGGGACAACGAATAATTCACCCCTCCACTTT. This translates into CASSFGTTNNSPLHF.

CDR3 residues: CASSDPGTNNYGYTF. CDR3 nucleotide sequence: TGTGCCAGCAGCGATCCCGGGACGAATAACTATGGCTACACCTTC. This chain connects TRBV14 to TRBJ1-2, with D possibly being TRBD1 (5 bases). This CDR3 spans 15 amino acids. Germline V gene lookup returns CDR1 SGHDN and CDR2 FVKESK. V lost 5 bases to trimming and J lost 1 base, with 14 bases between them.

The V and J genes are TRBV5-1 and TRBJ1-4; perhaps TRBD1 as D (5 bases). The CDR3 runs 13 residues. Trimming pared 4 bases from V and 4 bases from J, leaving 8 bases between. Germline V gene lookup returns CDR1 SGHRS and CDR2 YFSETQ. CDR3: CASSPQGNEKLFF. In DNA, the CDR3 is TGCGCCAGCAGCCCTCAGGGTAATGAAAAACTGTTTTTT.

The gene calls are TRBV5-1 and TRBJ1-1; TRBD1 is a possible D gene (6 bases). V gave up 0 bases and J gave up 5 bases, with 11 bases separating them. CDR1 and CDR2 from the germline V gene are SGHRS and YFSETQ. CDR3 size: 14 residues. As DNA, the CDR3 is TGCGCCAGCAGCTTGGAGTCGGGGGCAACTGAAGCTTTCTTT. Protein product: CASSLESGATEAFF.

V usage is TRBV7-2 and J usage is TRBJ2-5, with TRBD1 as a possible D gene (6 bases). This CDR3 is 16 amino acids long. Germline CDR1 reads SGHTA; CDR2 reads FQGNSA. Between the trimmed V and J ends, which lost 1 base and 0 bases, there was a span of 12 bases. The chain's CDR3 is CASSLVTGSNQETQYF. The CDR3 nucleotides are TGTGCCAGCAGCTTAGTAACAGGGAGTAACCAAGAGACCCAGTACTTC.

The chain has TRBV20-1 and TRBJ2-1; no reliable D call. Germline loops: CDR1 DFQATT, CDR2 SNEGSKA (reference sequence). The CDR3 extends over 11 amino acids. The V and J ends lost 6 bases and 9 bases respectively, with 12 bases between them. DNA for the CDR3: TGCAGTGCGGATAGCCACAGTGAGCAGTTCTTC. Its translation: CSADSHSEQFF.

The CDR3 nucleotides are TGTGCCACCAGTGATGCCCCTGGACAGCACTCTGGGGCCAACGTCCTGACTTTC. It specifies CATSDAPGQHSGANVLTF. The chain links TRBV24-1 to TRBJ2-6; a possible D gene is TRBD1 (6 bases). V lost 3 bases and J lost 0, with 14 bases in between. Germline V gene data show CDR1 as KGHDR and CDR2 as SFDVKD. The CDR3 is 18 residues long.

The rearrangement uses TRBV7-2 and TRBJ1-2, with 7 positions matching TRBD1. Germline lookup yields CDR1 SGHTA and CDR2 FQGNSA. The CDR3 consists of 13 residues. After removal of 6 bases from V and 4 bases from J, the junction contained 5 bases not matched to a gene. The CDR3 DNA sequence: TGTGCCAGCAGGTCGACAGGGCTCTATGGCTACACCTTC. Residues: CASRSTGLYGYTF.

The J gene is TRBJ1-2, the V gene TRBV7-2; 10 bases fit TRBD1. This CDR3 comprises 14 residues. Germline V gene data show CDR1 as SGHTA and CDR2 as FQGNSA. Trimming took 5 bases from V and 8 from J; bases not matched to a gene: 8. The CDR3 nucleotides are TGTGCCAGCAGCCCCTTTGACAGGGGGCAGGGCTACACCTTC. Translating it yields CASSPFDRGQGYTF.

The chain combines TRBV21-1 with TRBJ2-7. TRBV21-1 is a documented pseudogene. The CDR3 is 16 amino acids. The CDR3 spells CASSKGDRDAIYEQYV. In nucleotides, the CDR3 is TGTGCCAGCAGCAAAGGGGACCGGGACGCTATTTACGAGCAGTACGTC.

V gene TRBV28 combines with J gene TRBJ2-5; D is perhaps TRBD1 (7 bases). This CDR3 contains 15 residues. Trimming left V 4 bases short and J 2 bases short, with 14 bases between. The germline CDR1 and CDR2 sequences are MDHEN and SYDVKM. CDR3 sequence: CASSSGGAGQETQYF. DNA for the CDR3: TGTGCCAGCAGTTCAGGGGGTGCGGGGCAAGAGACCCAGTACTTC. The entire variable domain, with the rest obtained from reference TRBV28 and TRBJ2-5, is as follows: DVKVTQSSRYLVKRTGEKVFLECVQDMDHENMFWYRQDPGLGLRLIYFSYDVKMKEKGDIPEGYSVSREKKERFSLILESASTNQTSMYLCASSSGGAGQETQYFGPGTRLLVL.

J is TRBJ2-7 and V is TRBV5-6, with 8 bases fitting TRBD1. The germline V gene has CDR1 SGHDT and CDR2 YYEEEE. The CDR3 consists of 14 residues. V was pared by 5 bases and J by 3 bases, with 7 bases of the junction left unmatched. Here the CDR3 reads CASSRQGTVYEQYF. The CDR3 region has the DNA TGTGCCAGCAGTCGACAGGGGACAGTCTACGAGCAGTACTTC.

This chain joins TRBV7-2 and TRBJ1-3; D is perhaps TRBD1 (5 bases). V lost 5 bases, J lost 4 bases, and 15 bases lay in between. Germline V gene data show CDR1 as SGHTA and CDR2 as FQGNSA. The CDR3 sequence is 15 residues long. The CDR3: CASSTNQGRGNTIYF. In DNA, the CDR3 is TGTGCCAGCAGCACAAATCAGGGACGAGGAAACACCATATATTTT.

The CDR3 sequence: CASSLRTGGGNEQFF. CDR3 in DNA: TGTGCCAGCAGCTTACGGACAGGGGGCGGGAATGAGCAGTTCTTC. The V call is TRBV7-9, the J call TRBJ2-1; 11 bases match TRBD1. CDR1 and CDR2 (germline): SEHNR, FQNEAQ (reference sequence). With V trimmed by 2 bases and J by 7 bases, 4 bases remained unmatched. The CDR3 is 15 residues long. The variable domain in full, completed from reference TRBV7-9 and TRBJ2-1, reads DTGVSQNPRHKITKRGQNVTFRCDPISEHNRLYWYRQTLGQGPEFLTYFQNEAQLEKSRLLSDRFSAERPKGSFSTLEIQRTEQGDSAMYLCASSLRTGGGNEQFFGPGTRLTVL.

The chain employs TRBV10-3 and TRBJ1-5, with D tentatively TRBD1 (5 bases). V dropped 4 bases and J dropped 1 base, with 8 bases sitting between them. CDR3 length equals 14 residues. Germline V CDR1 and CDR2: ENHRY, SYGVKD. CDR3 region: CAISAGESNQPQHF. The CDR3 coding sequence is TGTGCCATCAGTGCGGGGGAAAGCAATCAGCCCCAGCATTTT.

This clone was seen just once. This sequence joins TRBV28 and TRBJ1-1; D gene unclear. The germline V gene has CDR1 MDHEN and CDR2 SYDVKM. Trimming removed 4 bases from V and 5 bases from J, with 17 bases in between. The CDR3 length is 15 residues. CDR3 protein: CASSSPTYRGTEAFF. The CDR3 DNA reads TGTGCCAGCAGTTCACCGACCTACCGAGGGACTGAAGCTTTCTTT.

CDR3 sequence reads: CAWSVRGNQPQHF. DNA for the CDR3: TGTGCCTGGAGTGTCCGAGGAAATCAGCCCCAGCATTTT. The rearrangement uses TRBV30 and TRBJ1-5; D is unresolved. The CDR3 is 13 amino acids. CDR1 and CDR2 (germline): GTSNPN, SVGIG (reference sequence). The V and J ends lost 0 bases and 4 bases respectively, with 7 bases between them. Full variable domain (missing parts from reference TRBV30 and TRBJ1-5): SQTIHQWPATLVQPVGSPLSLECTVEGTSNPNLYWYRQAAGRGLQLLFYSVGIGQISSEVPQNLSASRPQDRQFILSSKKLLLSDSGFYLCAWSVRGNQPQHFGDGTRLSIL.

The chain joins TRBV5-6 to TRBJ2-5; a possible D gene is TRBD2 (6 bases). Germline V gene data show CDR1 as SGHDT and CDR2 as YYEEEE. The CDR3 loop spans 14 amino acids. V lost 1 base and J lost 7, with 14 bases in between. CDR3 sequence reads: CASSLKGTFGTQYF. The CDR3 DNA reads TGTGCCAGCAGCTTGAAGGGGACTTTTGGGACCCAGTACTTC.

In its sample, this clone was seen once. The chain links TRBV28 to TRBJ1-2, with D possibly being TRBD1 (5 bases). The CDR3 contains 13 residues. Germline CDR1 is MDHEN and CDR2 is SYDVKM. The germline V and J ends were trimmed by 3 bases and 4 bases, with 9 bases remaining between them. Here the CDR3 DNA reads TGTGCCAGCAGTTTGGGGGTTCCCTATGGCTACACCTTC. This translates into CASSLGVPYGYTF.

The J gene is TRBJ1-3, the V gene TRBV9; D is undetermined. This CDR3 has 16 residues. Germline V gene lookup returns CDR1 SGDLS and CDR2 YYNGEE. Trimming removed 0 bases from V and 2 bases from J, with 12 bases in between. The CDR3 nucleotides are TGTGCCAGCAGCGTAGTCTCCTCGGGGACTGGAAACACCATATATTTT. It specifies CASSVVSSGTGNTIYF.

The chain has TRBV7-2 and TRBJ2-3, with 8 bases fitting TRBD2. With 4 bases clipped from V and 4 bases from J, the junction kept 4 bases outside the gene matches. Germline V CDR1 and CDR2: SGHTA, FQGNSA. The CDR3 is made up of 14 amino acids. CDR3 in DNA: TGTGCCAGCAGCTCTATCGGGGGGGCAGATACGCAGTATTTT. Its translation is CASSSIGGADTQYF.

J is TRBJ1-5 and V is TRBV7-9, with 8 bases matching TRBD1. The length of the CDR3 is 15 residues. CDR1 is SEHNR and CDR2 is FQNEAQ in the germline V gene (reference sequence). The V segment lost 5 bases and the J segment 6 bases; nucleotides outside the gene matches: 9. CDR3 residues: CASSRGQGLSQPQHF. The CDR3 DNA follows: TGTGCCAGCAGCCGTGGACAGGGTCTATCTCAGCCCCAGCATTTT. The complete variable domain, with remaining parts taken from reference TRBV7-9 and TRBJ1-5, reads DTGVSQNPRHKITKRGQNVTFRCDPISEHNRLYWYRQTLGQGPEFLTYFQNEAQLEKSRLLSDRFSAERPKGSFSTLEIQRTEQGDSAMYLCASSRGQGLSQPQHFGDGTRLSIL.

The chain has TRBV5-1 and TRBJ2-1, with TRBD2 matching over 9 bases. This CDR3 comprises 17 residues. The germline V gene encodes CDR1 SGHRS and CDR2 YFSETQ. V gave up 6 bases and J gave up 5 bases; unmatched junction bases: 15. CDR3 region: CASTLAWAREGHNEQFF. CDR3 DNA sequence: TGCGCCAGCACCTTAGCGTGGGCGCGGGAGGGCCACAATGAGCAGTTCTTC.

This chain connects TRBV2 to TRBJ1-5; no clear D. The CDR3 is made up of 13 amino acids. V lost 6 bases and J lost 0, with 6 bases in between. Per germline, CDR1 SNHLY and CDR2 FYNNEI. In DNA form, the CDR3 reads TGTGCCAGCAGGTCGGATAGCAATCAGCCCCAGCATTTT. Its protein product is CASRSDSNQPQHF.

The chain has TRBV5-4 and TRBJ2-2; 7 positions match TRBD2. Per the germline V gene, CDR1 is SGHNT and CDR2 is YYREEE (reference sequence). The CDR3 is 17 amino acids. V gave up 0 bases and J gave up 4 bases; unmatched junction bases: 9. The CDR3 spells CASSLAGRGVSTGELFF. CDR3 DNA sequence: TGTGCCAGCAGCTTGGCAGGCCGGGGGGTTAGCACCGGGGAGCTGTTTTTT.

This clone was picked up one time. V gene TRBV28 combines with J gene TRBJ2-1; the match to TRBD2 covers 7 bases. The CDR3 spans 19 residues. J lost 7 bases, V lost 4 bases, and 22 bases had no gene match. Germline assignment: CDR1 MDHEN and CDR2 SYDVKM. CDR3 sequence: CASSSPYPSTGLIENEQFF. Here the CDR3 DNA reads TGTGCCAGCAGTTCCCCTTACCCCTCGACGGGACTAATAGAAAATGAGCAGTTCTTC.